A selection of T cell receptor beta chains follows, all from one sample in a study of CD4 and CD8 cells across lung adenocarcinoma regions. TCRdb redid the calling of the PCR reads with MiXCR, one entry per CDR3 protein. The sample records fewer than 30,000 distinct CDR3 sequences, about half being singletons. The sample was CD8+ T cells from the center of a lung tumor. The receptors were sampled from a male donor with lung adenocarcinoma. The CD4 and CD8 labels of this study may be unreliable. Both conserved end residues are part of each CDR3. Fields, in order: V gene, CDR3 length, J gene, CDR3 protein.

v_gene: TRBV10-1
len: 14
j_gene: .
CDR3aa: CASSEQGRNQPLHF

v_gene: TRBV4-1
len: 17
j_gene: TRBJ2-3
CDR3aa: CASSQEIGGEGPETQYF

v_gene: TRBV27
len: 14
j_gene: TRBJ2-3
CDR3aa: CASTPLGGTNTQYF

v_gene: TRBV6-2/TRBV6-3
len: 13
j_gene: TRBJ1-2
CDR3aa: CASSYPGGYGYTF

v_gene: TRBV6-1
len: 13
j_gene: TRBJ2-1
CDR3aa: CASSVVGDNEQFF

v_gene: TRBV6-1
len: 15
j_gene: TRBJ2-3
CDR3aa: CASSKVLLAKNTQYF

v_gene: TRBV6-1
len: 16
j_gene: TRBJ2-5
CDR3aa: CASSPLLAGGLETQYF

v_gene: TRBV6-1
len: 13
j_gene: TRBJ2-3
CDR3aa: CASTGIGTDTQYF

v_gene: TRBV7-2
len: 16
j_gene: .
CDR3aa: CASSREATRVSYEQYF

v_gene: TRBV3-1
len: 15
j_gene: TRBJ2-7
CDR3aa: CASSQVASGFFEQYF

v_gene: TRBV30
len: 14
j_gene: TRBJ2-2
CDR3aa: CAWSVVHGGGELFF

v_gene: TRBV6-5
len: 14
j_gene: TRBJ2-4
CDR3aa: CASNTGGQRNIQYF

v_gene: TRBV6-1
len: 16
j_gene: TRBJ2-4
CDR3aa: CASSPSGLGAKDMQYF

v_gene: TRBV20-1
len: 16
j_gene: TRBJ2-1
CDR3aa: CSARDKARSSYNEQFF

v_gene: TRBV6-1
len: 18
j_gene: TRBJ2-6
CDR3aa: CASSASTTRVAGANVLTF

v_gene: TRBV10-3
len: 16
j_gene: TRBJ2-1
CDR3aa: CAISFGDPILGGEQFF

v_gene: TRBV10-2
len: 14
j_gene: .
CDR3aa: CASSESGEQETQYF

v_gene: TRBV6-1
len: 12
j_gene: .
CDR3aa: CARRGTKDTQYF

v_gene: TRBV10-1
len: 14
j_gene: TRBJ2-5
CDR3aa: CAGSDGRATETQYF

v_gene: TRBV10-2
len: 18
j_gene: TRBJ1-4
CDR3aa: CASSESTSGSWGDEKLFF

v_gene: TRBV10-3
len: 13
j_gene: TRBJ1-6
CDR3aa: CAIARSKNSPLHF

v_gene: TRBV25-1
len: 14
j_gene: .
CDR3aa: CASRGTGATNTQYF